This T cell receptor (beta chain) is drawn from a study of T cell repertoires in cytomegalovirus infection. Whole-study context: Matching HLA type, along with CMV infection, was indicated by public TCR beta signatures. Overall study results and limits: It was HLA-C-restricted CMV-specific TCR beta clonotypes that dominated the response ex vivo. Totalled public TCR beta family frequency picked out people who carried CMV plus the relevant HLA.

With respect to this clonotype: Its antigen is unidentified.

TCRdb processed the reads anew with MiXCR; each CDR3 protein has one entry. The sample has 380,000 or so distinct CDR3 sequences, just under 35% seen once; the top ten hold about 14%. This CDR3 comprises 17 residues. The V gene's germline CDR1 is SGHTA and CDR2 FQGNSA. V lost 4 bases to trimming and J lost 8 bases, with 23 bases between them. The sample consisted of cultured PBMCs, taken from culture after CMV antigen stimulation. The rearrangement links TRBV7-2 to TRBJ1-4; TRBD1 is a possible D gene (5 bases). The receptor was derived from a human donor in good health (CMV status not recorded). Some clones in this sample may be carry-over from other donors' samples. CDR3 amino acids: CASSSGTGIFGSEKLFF. CDR3 nucleotide sequence: TGTGCCAGCAGCTCCGGGACGGGCATCTTCGGAAGCGAAAAACTGTTTTTT. Drawing the rest from reference TRBV7-2 and TRBJ1-4, the complete variable domain is GAGVSQSPSNKVTEKGKDVELRCDPISGHTALYWYRQSLGQGLEFLIYFQGNSAPDKSGLPSDRFSAERTGGSVSTLTIQRTQQEDSAVYLCASSSGTGIFGSEKLFFGSGTQLSVL.